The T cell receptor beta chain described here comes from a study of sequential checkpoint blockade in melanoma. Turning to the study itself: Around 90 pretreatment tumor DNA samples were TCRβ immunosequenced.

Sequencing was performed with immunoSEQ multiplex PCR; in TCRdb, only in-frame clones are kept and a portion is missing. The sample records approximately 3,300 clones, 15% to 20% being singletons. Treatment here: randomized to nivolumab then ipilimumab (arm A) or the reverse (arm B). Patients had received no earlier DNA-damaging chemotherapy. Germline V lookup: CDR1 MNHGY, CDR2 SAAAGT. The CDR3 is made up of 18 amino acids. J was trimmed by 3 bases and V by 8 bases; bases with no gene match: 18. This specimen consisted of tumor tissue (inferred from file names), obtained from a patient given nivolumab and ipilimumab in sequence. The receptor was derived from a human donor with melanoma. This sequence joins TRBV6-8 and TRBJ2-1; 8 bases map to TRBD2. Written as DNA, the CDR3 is TGTGCCAGCTCCCCTCGGGAGGGGGGAACCTCAAGCTACAATGAGCAGTTCTTC. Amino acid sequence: CASSPREGGTSSYNEQFF.